Listed below are T cell receptor beta chains from one sample, sequenced in a study of blood T cell repertoires in COVID-19. The repertoire was sequenced with immunoSEQ multiplex PCR; TCRdb's copy has only in-frame clones and lacks some. The sample lists some 230,000 clones, 82% seen once, with 15% in the top ten. Sequenced sample: PBMCs or T cells enriched from blood (not recorded which). Source of these receptors: a man aged 40-50 years who had recovered from COVID-19. Each CDR3 is given with its conserved first and last residue. A D gene is named only where the DNA matches it firmly. Clone size appears in some rows only: once, few, many, or a class for an expanded clone.

d_call,j_call,v_call,clone_size,cdr3_nt,cdr3_aa
TRBD1,TRBJ1-2,TRBV28,.,TGTGCCAGCAGGACCGCGGGGACAGGTTGGGGGCTTAACTATGGCTACACCTTC,CASRTAGTGWGLNYGYTF
.,TRBJ1-3,TRBV28,.,TGTGCCAGCAGTTTATTCGGGCAGGGGAAGGGAAACACCATATATTTT,CASSLFGQGKGNTIYF
.,TRBJ2-7,TRBV28,once,TGTGCCAGCACCACCGGGGGATCCTACGAGCAGTACTTC,CASTTGGSYEQYF
TRBD1,TRBJ2-5,TRBV5-1,few,TGCGCCAGCAGCTGGGGACAGGGTGAGGAGACCCAGTACTTC,CASSWGQGEETQYF
.,TRBJ1-6,TRBV7-2,.,TGTGCCAGCAGCTTAGTCAGGGGTGATTCACCCCTCCACTTT,CASSLVRGDSPLHF
TRBD1,TRBJ1-1,TRBV5-8,.,TGTGCCAGCAGGACAGGGGAGGGGGTAACTGAAGCTTTCTTT,CASRTGEGVTEAFF
.,TRBJ2-3,TRBV2,.,TGTGCCAGCATGAGAGAGAGCGGGTCGGATACGCAGTATTTT,CASMRESGSDTQYF
.,TRBJ2-1,TRBV6-5,.,TGTGCCAGCAGTCGCACTTCACGCAATCCTGAGCAGTTCTTC,CASSRTSRNPEQFF
.,TRBJ1-3,TRBV29-1,.,TGCAGCGCAAATACAGGGCGCGGAAACACCATATATTTT,CSANTGRGNTIYF
.,TRBJ1-2,TRBV19,.,TGTGCCAGTAGTCCCCGGACAGCTAATGGCTACACCTTC,CASSPRTANGYTF
.,TRBJ2-1,TRBV7-9,.,TGTGCCAGCAGCTCCCGTGGGGGGTTTGAGCAGTTCTTC,CASSSRGGFEQFF
.,TRBJ1-1,TRBV27,.,TGTGCCAGCAGTTTAAAAGCAGGGAACACTGAAGCTTTCTTT,CASSLKAGNTEAFF
.,TRBJ1-3,TRBV25-1,.,TGTGCCAGCAGTGAGTCCGGGGAGACTGGAAACACCATATATTTT,CASSESGETGNTIYF
.,TRBJ2-1,TRBV19,.,TGTGCCAGTAGTTCGGCCCCTCGGAGTGAGCAGTTCTTC,CASSSAPRSEQFF
.,TRBJ2-7,TRBV27,.,TGTGCCAGCAGTTACAGGATGGGATACGAGCAGTACTTC,CASSYRMGYEQYF
TRBD2,TRBJ2-7,TRBV5-1,.,TGCGCCAGCAGCATGCGGGGGTCGCAGGAGCAGTACTTC,CASSMRGSQEQYF
.,TRBJ1-3,TRBV5-1,.,TGCGCCAGCAGCTTGGGGGGAGCTGGAAACACCATATATTTT,CASSLGGAGNTIYF
TRBD1,TRBJ2-7,TRBV6-5,many,TGTGCCAGCAGGCTGACCGGGACAGGGTCGAGCGAGCAGTACTTC,CASRLTGTGSSEQYF
.,TRBJ1-2,TRBV27,.,TGTGCCAGCAGTTTTGACGGGGGGAACTATGGCTACACCTTC,CASSFDGGNYGYTF
.,TRBJ1-2,TRBV7-8,.,TGTGCCAGCAGCTTAACGCTCGGACAGCGTTTCTATGGCTACACCTTC,CASSLTLGQRFYGYTF